The 5 T cell receptor beta chains reported below all come from one sample, sequenced in a study of vaccination and CD4 T cells after COVID-19. Their antigens are not known. Treatment denoted: roughly 10-day PBMC culture with coronavirus spike peptide pools or control peptides (ViraFEST assay). Researchers used the Oncomine TCR Beta short-read assay to sequence DNA from cultured CD4+ T cells. One entry per CDR3 protein, called by TCRdb with MiXCR from the PCR reads. The repertoire includes roughly 16,000 distinct CDR3 sequences, about 53% of them detected once, and roughly a third sits in the top ten. This specimen was cultured CD4+ T cells from blood, taken after SARS-CoV-2 vaccination. Receptor source: a human donor with COVID-19.

The chain couples TRBV25-1 to TRBJ2-5, with D perhaps matching TRBD2 (7 bases). Trimming took 4 bases from V and 2 from J, leaving 14 bases between them. CDR1 is MGHDK and CDR2 is SYGVNS in the germline V gene. The CDR3 is made up of 15 amino acids. The CDR3 region is CASSGSRGAQETQYF. The DNA of the CDR3 is TGTGCCAGCAGTGGGTCCCGGGGGGCACAAGAGACCCAGTACTTC.

As to this clonotype: This clone may be a read error of a much larger clone one base away. DNA of the CDR3: TGCGCCAGCAGCTTGCAGGGCTCTAACACCGGGGAGCCGTTTTTT. Translation: CASSLQGSNTGEPFF. This chain connects TRBV5-1 to TRBJ2-2; D might be TRBD1 or TRBD2, each matching 5 bases. CDR1 is SGHRS and CDR2 is YFSETQ in the germline V gene. This CDR3 spans 15 amino acids.

The J gene is TRBJ2-1, the V gene TRBV12-3 or TRBV12-4, with D maybe TRBD2 (6 bases). This CDR3 is 13 amino acids long. V gave up 8 bases and J gave up 9 bases, with 17 bases separating them. The CDR3 DNA reads as TGTGCCAGCTCGGGGGACCTGGCTAGTGAGCAGTTCTTC. Translated: CASSGDLASEQFF.

For the CDR3, the DNA is TGTGCCAGCAGTACTAGCGGGGGCGGCCTCGAGCAGTACTTC. This sequence encodes CASSTSGGGLEQYF. The V gene is TRBV6-2 or TRBV6-3, the J gene TRBJ2-7, with 11 positions matching TRBD2. The germline CDR1 and CDR2 sequences are MNHEY and SVGEGT. The CDR3 consists of 14 residues. Losses at the gene ends were 5 bases for V and 6 bases for J; bases not matched to a gene: 6.

This clonotype was detected only a few times. This chain uses TRBV6-5 with TRBJ1-5, with TRBD1 identical over 10 bases. Germline V CDR1 and CDR2: MNHEY, SVGAGI. This CDR3 has 18 amino acids. V gave up 4 bases and J gave up 6 bases; unmatched junction bases: 15. Written as DNA, the CDR3 is TGTGCCAGCAGTTCACTGACAGGGGGCAGGTTCTTTGGTCAGCCCCAGCATTTT. It codes for CASSSLTGGRFFGQPQHF.